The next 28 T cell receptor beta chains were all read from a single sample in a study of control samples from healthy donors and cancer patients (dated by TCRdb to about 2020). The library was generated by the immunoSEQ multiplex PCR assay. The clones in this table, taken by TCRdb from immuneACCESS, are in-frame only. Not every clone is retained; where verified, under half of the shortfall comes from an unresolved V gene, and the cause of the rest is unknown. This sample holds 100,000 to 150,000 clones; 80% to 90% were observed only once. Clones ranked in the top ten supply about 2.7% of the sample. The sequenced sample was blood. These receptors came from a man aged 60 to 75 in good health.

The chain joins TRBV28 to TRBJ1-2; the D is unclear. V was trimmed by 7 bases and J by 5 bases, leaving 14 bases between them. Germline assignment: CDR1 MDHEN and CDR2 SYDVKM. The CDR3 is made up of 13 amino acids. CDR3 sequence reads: CASKARRGYGYTF. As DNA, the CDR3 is TGTGCCAGCAAGGCCCGTCGAGGATATGGCTACACCTTC.

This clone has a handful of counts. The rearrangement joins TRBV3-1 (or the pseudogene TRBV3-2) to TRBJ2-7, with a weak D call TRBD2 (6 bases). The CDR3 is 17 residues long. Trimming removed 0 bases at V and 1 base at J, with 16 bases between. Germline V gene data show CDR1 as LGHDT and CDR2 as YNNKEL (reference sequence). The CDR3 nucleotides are TGTGCCAGCAGCCAAGAGAGGAGGGTGGAATTGTCCTACGAGCAGTACTTC. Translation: CASSQERRVELSYEQYF.

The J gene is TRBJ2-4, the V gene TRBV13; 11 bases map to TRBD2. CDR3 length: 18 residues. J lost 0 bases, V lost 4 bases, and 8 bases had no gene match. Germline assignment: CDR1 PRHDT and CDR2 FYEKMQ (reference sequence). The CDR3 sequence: CASSSKTSGVLAKNIQYF. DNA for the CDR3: TGTGCCAGCAGCTCAAAGACTAGCGGGGTACTAGCCAAAAACATTCAGTACTTC. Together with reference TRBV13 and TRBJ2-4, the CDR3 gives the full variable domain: AAGVIQSPRHLIKEKRETATLKCYPIPRHDTVYWYQQGPGQDPQFLISFYEKMQSDKGSIPDRFSAQQFSDYHSELNMSSLELGDSALYFCASSSKTSGVLAKNIQYFGAGTRLSVL.

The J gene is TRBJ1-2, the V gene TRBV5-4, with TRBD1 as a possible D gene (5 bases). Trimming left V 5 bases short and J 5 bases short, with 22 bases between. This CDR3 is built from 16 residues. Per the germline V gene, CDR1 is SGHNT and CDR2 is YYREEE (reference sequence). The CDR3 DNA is TGTGCCAGCAGTTCCGGGGCCCCAAGGATCCCTTATGGCTACACCTTC. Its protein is CASSSGAPRIPYGYTF.

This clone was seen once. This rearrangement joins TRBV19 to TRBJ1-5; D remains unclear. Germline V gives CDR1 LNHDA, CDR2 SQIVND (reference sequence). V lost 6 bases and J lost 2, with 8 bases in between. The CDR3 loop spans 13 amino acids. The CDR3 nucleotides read TGTGCCAGTAGGGACTCGGGCAATCAGCCCCAGCATTTT. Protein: CASRDSGNQPQHF.

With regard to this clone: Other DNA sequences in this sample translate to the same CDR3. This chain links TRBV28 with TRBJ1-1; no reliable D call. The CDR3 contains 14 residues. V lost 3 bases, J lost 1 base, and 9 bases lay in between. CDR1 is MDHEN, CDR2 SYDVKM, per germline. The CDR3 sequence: CASSFSGPNTEAFF. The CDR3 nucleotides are TGTGCCAGCAGTTTTTCAGGACCGAACACTGAAGCTTTCTTT.

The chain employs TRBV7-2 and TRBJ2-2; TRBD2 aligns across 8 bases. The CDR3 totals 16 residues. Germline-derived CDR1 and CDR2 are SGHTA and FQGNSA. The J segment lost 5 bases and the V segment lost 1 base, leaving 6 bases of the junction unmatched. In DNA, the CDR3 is TGTGCCAGCAGCTTAGGTCCTAGCGGGTTAACCGGGGAGCTGTTTTTT. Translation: CASSLGPSGLTGELFF.

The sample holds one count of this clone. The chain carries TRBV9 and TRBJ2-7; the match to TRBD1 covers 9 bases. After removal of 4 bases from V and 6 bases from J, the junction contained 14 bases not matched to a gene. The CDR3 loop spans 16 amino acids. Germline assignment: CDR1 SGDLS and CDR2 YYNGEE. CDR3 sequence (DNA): TGTGCCAGCAGCCTCCAAACCTCCGGGACAGGGAGCGAGCAGTACTTC. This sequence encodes CASSLQTSGTGSEQYF.

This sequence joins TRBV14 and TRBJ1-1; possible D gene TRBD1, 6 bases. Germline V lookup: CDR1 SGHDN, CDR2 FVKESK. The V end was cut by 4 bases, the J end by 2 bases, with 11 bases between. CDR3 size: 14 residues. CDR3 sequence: CASSRAGQNTEAFF. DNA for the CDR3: TGTGCCAGCAGCCGCGCGGGACAAAACACTGAAGCTTTCTTT. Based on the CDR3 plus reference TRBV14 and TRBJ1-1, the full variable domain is EAGVTQFPSHSVIEKGQTVTLRCDPISGHDNLYWYRRVMGKEIKFLLHFVKESKQDESGMPNNRFLAERTGGTYSTLKVQPAELEDSGVYFCASSRAGQNTEAFFGQGTRLTVV.

In nucleotides, the CDR3 is TGTGCCTGGAGTTCGGTCTTGGAAAAGGCTTTCTTT. Encoded protein: CAWSSVLEKAFF. The chain carries TRBV30 and TRBJ1-1; D unresolved. This CDR3 region has 12 residues. Germline V CDR1 and CDR2: GTSNPN, SVGIG (reference sequence). The ends were cut back, 2 bases at V and 11 bases at J, with 15 bases in the middle.

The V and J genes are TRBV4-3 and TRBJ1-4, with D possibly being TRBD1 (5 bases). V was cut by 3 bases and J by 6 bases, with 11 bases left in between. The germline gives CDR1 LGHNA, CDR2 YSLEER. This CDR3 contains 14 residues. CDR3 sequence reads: CASSHRDWDEKLFF. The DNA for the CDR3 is TGCGCCAGCAGCCACCGGGACTGGGATGAAAAACTGTTTTTT.

DNA for the CDR3: TGTGCCAGCAGGACAGGGATGGCTTCACCCCTCCACTTT. This encodes CASRTGMASPLHF. The chain combines TRBV12-3 or TRBV12-4 with TRBJ1-6; 7 bases map to TRBD1. CDR3 length: 13 amino acids. With V trimmed by 6 bases and J by 9 bases, 5 bases remained unmatched.

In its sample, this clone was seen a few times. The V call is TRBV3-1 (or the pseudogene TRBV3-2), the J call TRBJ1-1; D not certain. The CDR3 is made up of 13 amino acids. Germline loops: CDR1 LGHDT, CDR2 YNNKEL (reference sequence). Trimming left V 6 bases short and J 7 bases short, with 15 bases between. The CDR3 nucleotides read TGTGCCAGCAGTCAGGACGGCCGAATTGAAGCTTTCTTT. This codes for CASSQDGRIEAFF.

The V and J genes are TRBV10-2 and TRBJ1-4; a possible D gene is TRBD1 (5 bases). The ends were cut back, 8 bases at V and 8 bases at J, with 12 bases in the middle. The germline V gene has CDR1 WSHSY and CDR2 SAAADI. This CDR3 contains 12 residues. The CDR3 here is CASGEGREKLFF. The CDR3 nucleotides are TGCGCCAGCGGGGAGGGGCGGGAAAAACTGTTTTTT.

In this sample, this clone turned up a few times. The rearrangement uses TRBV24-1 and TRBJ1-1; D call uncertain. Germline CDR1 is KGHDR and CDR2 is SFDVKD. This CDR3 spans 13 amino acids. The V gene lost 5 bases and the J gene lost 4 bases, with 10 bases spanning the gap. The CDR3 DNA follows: TGTGCCACCAGTGCGGGAGGTTTCACTGAAGCTTTCTTT. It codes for CATSAGGFTEAFF.

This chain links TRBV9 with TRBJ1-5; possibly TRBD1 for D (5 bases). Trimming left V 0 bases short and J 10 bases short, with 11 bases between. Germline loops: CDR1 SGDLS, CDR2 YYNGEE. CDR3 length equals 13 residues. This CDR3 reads CASSVGDLGPQHF. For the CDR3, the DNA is TGTGCCAGCAGCGTAGGGGACCTGGGACCCCAGCATTTT.

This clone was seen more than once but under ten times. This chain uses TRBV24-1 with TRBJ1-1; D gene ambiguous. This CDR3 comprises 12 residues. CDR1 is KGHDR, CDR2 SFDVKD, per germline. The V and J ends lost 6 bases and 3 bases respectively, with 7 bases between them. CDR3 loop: CATSSGYTEAFF. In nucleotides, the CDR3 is TGTGCCACCAGTTCCGGCTACACTGAAGCTTTCTTT.

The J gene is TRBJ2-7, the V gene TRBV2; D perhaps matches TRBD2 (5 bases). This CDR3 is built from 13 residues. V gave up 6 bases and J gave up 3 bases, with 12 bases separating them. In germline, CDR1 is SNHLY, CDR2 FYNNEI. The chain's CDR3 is CASRRAEIYEQYF. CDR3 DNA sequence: TGTGCCAGCAGGAGGGCAGAGATCTACGAGCAGTACTTC.

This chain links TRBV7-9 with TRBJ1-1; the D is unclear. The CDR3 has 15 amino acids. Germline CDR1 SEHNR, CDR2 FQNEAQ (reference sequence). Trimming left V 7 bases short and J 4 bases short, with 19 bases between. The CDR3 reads CASTQWRERSTEAFF. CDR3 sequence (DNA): TGTGCCAGCACCCAATGGAGGGAAAGGAGCACTGAAGCTTTCTTT.

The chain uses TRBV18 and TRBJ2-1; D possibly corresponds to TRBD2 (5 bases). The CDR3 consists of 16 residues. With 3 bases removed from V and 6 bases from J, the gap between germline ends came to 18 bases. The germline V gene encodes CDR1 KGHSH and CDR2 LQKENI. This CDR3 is CASSPRTQGGSNEQFF. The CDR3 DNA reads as TGTGCCAGCTCACCTAGGACCCAAGGTGGGAGCAATGAGCAGTTCTTC.

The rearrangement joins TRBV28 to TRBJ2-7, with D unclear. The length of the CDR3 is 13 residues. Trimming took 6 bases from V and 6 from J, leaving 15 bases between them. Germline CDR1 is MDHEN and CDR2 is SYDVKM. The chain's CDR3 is CASRNLVPGEQYF. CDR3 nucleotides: TGTGCCAGCAGAAATTTAGTCCCCGGCGAGCAGTACTTC.

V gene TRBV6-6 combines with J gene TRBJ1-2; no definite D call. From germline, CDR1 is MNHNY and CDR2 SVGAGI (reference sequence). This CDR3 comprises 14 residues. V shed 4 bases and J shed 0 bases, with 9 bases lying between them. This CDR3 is CASSSTGANYGYTF. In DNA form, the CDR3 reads TGTGCCAGCAGTTCGACCGGGGCTAACTATGGCTACACCTTC.

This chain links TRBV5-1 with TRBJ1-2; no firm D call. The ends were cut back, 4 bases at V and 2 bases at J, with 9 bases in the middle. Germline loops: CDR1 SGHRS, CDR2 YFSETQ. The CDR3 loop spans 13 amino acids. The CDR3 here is CASSTALNYGYTF. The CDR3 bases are TGCGCCAGCAGCACCGCTTTAAACTATGGCTACACCTTC.

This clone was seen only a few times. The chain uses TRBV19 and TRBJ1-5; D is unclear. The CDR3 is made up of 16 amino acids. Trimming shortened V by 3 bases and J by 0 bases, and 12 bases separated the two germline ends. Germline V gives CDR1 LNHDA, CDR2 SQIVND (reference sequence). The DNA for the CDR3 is TGTGCCAGTAGTATTTTACCCGACTATAGCAATCAGCCCCAGCATTTT. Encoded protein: CASSILPDYSNQPQHF.

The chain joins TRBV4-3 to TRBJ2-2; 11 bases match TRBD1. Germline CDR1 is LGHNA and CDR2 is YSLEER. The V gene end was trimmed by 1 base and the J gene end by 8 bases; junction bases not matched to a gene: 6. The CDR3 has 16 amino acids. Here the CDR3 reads CASSQGTGGGLGELFF. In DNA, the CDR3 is TGCGCCAGCAGCCAAGGGACAGGGGGCGGCTTGGGGGAGCTGTTTTTT.

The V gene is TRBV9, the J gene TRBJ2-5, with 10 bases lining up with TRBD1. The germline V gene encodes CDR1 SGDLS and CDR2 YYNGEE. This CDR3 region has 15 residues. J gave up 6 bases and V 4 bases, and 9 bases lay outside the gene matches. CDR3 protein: CASSSEDRGMKTQYF. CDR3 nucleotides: TGTGCCAGCAGCTCGGAGGACAGGGGGATGAAGACCCAGTACTTC.

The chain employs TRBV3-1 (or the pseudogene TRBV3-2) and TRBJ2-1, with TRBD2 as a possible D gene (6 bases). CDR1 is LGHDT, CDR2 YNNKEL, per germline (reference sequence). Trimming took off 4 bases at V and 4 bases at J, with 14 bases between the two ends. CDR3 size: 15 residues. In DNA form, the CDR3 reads TGTGCCAGCAGCCTATCCGGGACTGTTTACAATGAGCAGTTCTTC. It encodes CASSLSGTVYNEQFF.

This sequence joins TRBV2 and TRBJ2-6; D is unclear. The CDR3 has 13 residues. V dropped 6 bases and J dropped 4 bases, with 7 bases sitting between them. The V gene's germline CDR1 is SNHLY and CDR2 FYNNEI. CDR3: CASRGAGANVLTF. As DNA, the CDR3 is TGTGCCAGCAGGGGTGCCGGGGCCAACGTCCTGACTTTC.